This TCR beta chain was documented in a study of T cell responses to AZD1222 COVID-19 vaccine. Study-level points and caveats: Just 5 to 7 AZD1222 recipients were seropositive at baseline. Targets within unmutated variant regions were reportedly found for nearly half of spike-specific TCRs. Mostly white British, mostly female donors; authors suggested clonal diversity may be underestimated. Spike-specific TCR breadth rose after two AZD1222 doses, and depth rose as well.

Of note for this clone: Its antigen is undetermined.

The CDR3 is 15 amino acids. The V gene end was trimmed by 5 bases and the J gene end by 1 base; junction bases not matched to a gene: 4. CDR1 is LNHDA, CDR2 SQIVND, per germline (reference sequence). The data were produced by immunoSEQ multiplex PCR, yet TCRdb's version contains in-frame clones alone and is incomplete. The profile covers 150,000 to 250,000 clones, with over 85% appearing a single time and roughly 1% taken by the ten largest. The gene calls are TRBV19 and TRBJ2-4, with 8 bases aligning to TRBD2. This TCR derives from an adult who received the AZD1222 COVID-19 vaccine. Specimen: peripheral blood, collected 28 days after the second AZD1222 dose. DNA for the CDR3: TGTGCCAGTAGTCCGTCTAGCGGGGCCAAAAACATTCAGTACTTC. It encodes CASSPSSGAKNIQYF.